This passage covers 21 T cell receptor beta chains from one sample sequenced in a study of blood T cell repertoires in COVID-19 (dated by TCRdb to the early 2020s). Library preparation was by the immunoSEQ multiplex PCR assay. TCRdb took this table from immuneACCESS and kept in-frame rearrangements with V and J called. Such tables lack part of the clones; where checked against another copy, unresolved V genes explain under half of the gap, and the rest is unexplained. This sample is represented by tens of thousands of clones; over 60% of them were singletons. Of the sample, approximately 20% falls within the top ten clones. The specimen sequenced was peripheral blood. The receptors originated from a man aged 25 to 45 with COVID-19, enrolled during active disease.

This rearrangement joins TRBV7-6 to TRBJ2-6; TRBD1 matches at 8 bases. The trim removed 3 bases at V and 0 bases at J, leaving 10 bases unmatched. Germline values: CDR1 SGHVS, CDR2 FNYEAQ. This CDR3 region has 19 residues. In DNA, the CDR3 is TGTGCCAGCAGCTTTCTGTGGACAGGGCCAAGCTCTGGGGCCAACGTCCTGACTTTC. It is translated as CASSFLWTGPSSGANVLTF.

This chain connects TRBV4-3 to TRBJ1-5, with D possibly TRBD1 on 6 matching bases. The CDR3 is made up of 14 amino acids. Looked up from germline, CDR1 is LGHNA and CDR2 is YSLEER. V was shortened by 4 bases and J by 5 bases, with 12 bases between the two germline ends. The CDR3 DNA follows: TGCGCCAGCAGCCTAGAGGGGGGTGATCAGCCCCAGCATTTT. It yields the protein CASSLEGGDQPQHF.

This clone was seen at least ten times. This chain links TRBV7-9 with TRBJ1-2, with 8 bases aligning to TRBD1. V was clipped by 5 bases and J by 4 bases; unmatched bases: 9. Germline V gene lookup returns CDR1 SEHNR and CDR2 FQNEAQ (reference sequence). The CDR3 runs to 15 residues. The CDR3 loop is CASSPGTGGRYGYTF. The CDR3 bases are TGTGCCAGCAGCCCGGGGACAGGTGGGCGCTATGGCTACACCTTC.

This clone was seen more than once but under ten times. The rearrangement uses TRBV6-1 and TRBJ2-7; D is unresolved. V was cut by 2 bases and J by 6 bases, with 5 bases left in between. The CDR3 is made up of 11 amino acids. Germline values: CDR1 MNHNS, CDR2 SASEGT. The CDR3 DNA sequence: TGTGCCAGCAGTGAACAGGTCGAGCAGTACTTC. Its translation: CASSEQVEQYF.

This clone has ten or more counts. The chain combines TRBV5-4 with TRBJ1-6, with D unclear. Germline V CDR1 and CDR2: SGHNT, YYREEE (reference sequence). V lost 3 bases to trimming and J lost 7 bases, with 8 bases between them. The CDR3 covers 13 residues. CDR3 in amino acids: CASSSRYNSPLHF. DNA of the CDR3: TGTGCCAGCAGCTCCCGCTACAATTCACCCCTCCACTTT.

The chain combines TRBV5-8 with TRBJ2-2; 7 nucleotides line up with TRBD1. The CDR3 contains 15 residues. Germline V gene lookup returns CDR1 SGHTS and CDR2 YDEGEE. Germline trimming cut 0 bases from V and 5 bases from J; bases unmatched to any gene: 4. The CDR3 region has the DNA TGTGCCAGCAGCTTGGAGGGACAGACAACCGGGGAGCTGTTTTTT. It codes for CASSLEGQTTGELFF.

The chain uses TRBV9 and TRBJ2-1, with 10 positions matching TRBD1. The trim removed 3 bases at V and 3 bases at J, leaving 6 bases unmatched. The CDR3 totals 16 residues. Germline lookup yields CDR1 SGDLS and CDR2 YYNGEE. CDR3 residues: CASSASTGGHYNEQFF. The CDR3 region has the DNA TGTGCCAGCAGCGCCTCGACAGGGGGCCACTACAATGAGCAGTTCTTC.

This chain uses TRBV2 with TRBJ1-4, with 10 bases aligning to TRBD1. Germline V gene lookup returns CDR1 SNHLY and CDR2 FYNNEI. The CDR3 length is 14 residues. V shed 5 bases, J shed 7 bases, and the junction held 4 bases outside the gene matches. The CDR3 DNA reads TGTGCCAGCAGTTCCGGGACAGGGGTTGAAAAACTGTTTTTT. It codes for CASSSGTGVEKLFF.

This clone was found once. The rearrangement joins TRBV28 to TRBJ1-3, with TRBD1 matching 9 bases. Germline V gene sequence: CDR1 MDHEN, CDR2 SYDVKM. Trimming took 4 bases from V and 5 from J; bases not matched to a gene: 6. CDR3 length: 15 residues. DNA of the CDR3: TGTGCCAGCAGTTCCGGGACAGGGAAGAGAAACACCATATATTTT. Translated: CASSSGTGKRNTIYF.

CDR3 coding DNA: TGTGCCAGCAGCTCTCCTCTAGCGGGAGATGACAATGAGCAGTACTTC. It specifies CASSSPLAGDDNEQYF. This chain joins TRBV5-4 and TRBJ2-7; 10 bases match TRBD2. The CDR3 is 16 amino acids. V lost 3 bases, J lost 7 bases, and 13 bases stayed unmatched. Germline loops: CDR1 SGHNT, CDR2 YYREEE (reference sequence). The complete variable domain, with remaining parts taken from reference TRBV5-4 and TRBJ2-7, reads ETGVTQSPTHLIKTRGQQVTLRCSSQSGHNTVSWYQQALGQGPQFIFQYYREEENGRGNFPPRFSGLQFPNYSSELNVNALELDDSALYLCASSSPLAGDDNEQYFGPGTRLTVT.

V usage is TRBV5-8 and J usage is TRBJ2-7; 9 positions match TRBD2. The CDR3 consists of 17 residues. From germline, CDR1 is SGHTS and CDR2 YDEGEE. V dropped 4 bases and J dropped 1; count of bases not matched to a gene: 12. Here the CDR3 DNA reads TGTGCCAGCAGCGGCAGGGGACTAGCTCCCTATTCCTACGAGCAGTACTTC. Translating gives CASSGRGLAPYSYEQYF.

This clone is a singleton in its sample. The chain combines TRBV6-2 or TRBV6-3 with TRBJ1-1; 7 bases match TRBD1. Per germline, CDR1 MNHEY and CDR2 SVGEGT. The CDR3 loop spans 17 amino acids. V was pared by 0 bases and J by 6 bases, with 13 bases of the junction left unmatched. CDR3 DNA: TGTGCCAGCAGTTACTCGGATACAGGCACGACAGGGCCTGAAGCTTTCTTT. It encodes CASSYSDTGTTGPEAFF.

The chain is built from TRBV28 and TRBJ2-1; 9 bases align to TRBD1. Germline assignment: CDR1 MDHEN and CDR2 SYDVKM. The ends lost 7 bases at V and 1 base at J; junction bases unmatched: 5. The CDR3 is 15 residues long. The CDR3 protein is CASTETGGSYNEQFF. The DNA for the CDR3 is TGTGCCAGCACCGAGACAGGGGGGTCCTACAATGAGCAGTTCTTC.

The chain has TRBV6-2 or TRBV6-3 and TRBJ2-6; a possible D gene is TRBD1 (5 bases). This CDR3 has 15 residues. With 4 bases removed from V and 0 bases from J, the gap between germline ends came to 7 bases. CDR1 is MNHEY, CDR2 SVGEGT, per germline. CDR3 in amino acids: CASSFDSSGANVLTF. The CDR3 DNA reads as TGTGCCAGCAGTTTCGACAGCTCTGGGGCCAACGTCCTGACTTTC.

This clone appeared a few times. The chain joins TRBV27 to TRBJ2-7; TRBD2 matches at 9 bases. Trimming cost V 8 bases and J 2 bases; bases outside gene matches: 4. The CDR3 length is 13 residues. Germline V CDR1 and CDR2: MNHEY, SMNVEV (reference sequence). The chain's CDR3 is CASGSGGPYEQYF. As DNA, the CDR3 is TGTGCCAGCGGCAGCGGGGGGCCCTACGAGCAGTACTTC.

For the CDR3, the DNA is TGCGCCAGCAGCCGAGAACCTTGGGAGAATGAGCAGTTCTTC. This sequence encodes CASSREPWENEQFF. The V gene is TRBV4-1, the J gene TRBJ2-1; D might be TRBD2 (5 bases). This CDR3 has 14 amino acids. V was cut by 4 bases and J by 7 bases, with 14 bases left in between. Germline CDR1 MGHRA, CDR2 YSYEKL.

The CDR3, as DNA: TGTGCCAGCAGCTTACAAGGGGGCATGGCCGGGGAGCTGTTTTTT. Its protein product is CASSLQGGMAGELFF. The V and J genes are TRBV11-2 and TRBJ2-2, with 7 positions matching TRBD1. Germline CDR1 is SGHAT and CDR2 is FQNNGV. Losses at the gene ends were 2 bases for V and 6 bases for J; bases not matched to a gene: 6. CDR3 length: 15 residues.

The chain's CDR3 is CASSLQGASTEAFF. CDR3 nucleotides: TGTGCCAGCAGCCTACAGGGGGCAAGCACTGAAGCTTTCTTT. The chain recombines TRBV6-1 with TRBJ1-1; TRBD1 matches 9 bases. The length of the CDR3 is 14 residues. The ends lost 6 bases at V and 4 bases at J; junction bases unmatched: 6. The germline CDR1 and CDR2 sequences are MNHNS and SASEGT.

In its sample, this clone was seen a few times. V and J are TRBV19 and TRBJ1-1; a weak D match, TRBD1 (5 bases). The CDR3 is made up of 17 amino acids. CDR1 LNHDA and CDR2 SQIVND come from the germline V gene (reference sequence). Trimming removed 1 base from V and 6 bases from J, with 21 bases in between. The chain's CDR3 is CASSIVAPNRWSAEAFF. The CDR3 DNA reads TGTGCCAGTAGTATAGTAGCCCCAAACAGGTGGAGCGCTGAAGCTTTCTTT.

The V call is TRBV29-1, the J call TRBJ1-2; D is unclear. Trimming took 5 bases from V and 0 from J, leaving 13 bases between them. Germline loops: CDR1 SQVTM, CDR2 ANQGSEA. The CDR3 covers 14 residues. CDR3 in DNA: TGCAGCGTTAGGACCTGGGAGGCTAACTATGGCTACACCTTC. It encodes CSVRTWEANYGYTF.

The chain couples TRBV29-1 to TRBJ2-5; tentatively, D is TRBD1 (5 bases). The germline V gene has CDR1 SQVTM and CDR2 ANQGSEA. The V end was cut by 2 bases, the J end by 5 bases, with 9 bases between. CDR3 length equals 12 residues. The chain's CDR3 is CSVELSGETQYF. The CDR3 DNA reads as TGCAGCGTTGAACTGTCAGGGGAGACCCAGTACTTC.